The 8 T cell receptor beta chains below all came from one sample that was sequenced in a study of T cell responses to AZD1222 COVID-19 vaccine. Here immunoSEQ multiplex PCR was the method, and the copy in TCRdb shows in-frame clones only, minus some. In the table there are some 120,000 clones, 87% of which are singletons. Here the sequenced sample was peripheral blood, taken on day 0 of AZD1222 vaccination. These receptors were obtained from an adult in good health.

This chain connects TRBV4-1 to TRBJ2-7; 9 nucleotides agree with TRBD2. Germline CDR1 MGHRA, CDR2 YSYEKL. V lost 0 bases to trimming and J lost 0 bases; unmatched junction nucleotides: 9. The CDR3 contains 18 residues. In DNA form, the CDR3 reads TGCGCCAGCAGCCAAGATCTTAGGCTAGCGGGAAGCTCCTACGAGCAGTACTTC. Protein: CASSQDLRLAGSSYEQYF.

V and J are TRBV13 and TRBJ2-5, with a tentative D call TRBD1 (5 bases). The CDR3 is 16 residues long. Trimming removed 0 bases at V and 1 base at J, with 12 bases between. Looked up from germline, CDR1 is PRHDT and CDR2 is FYEKMQ (reference sequence). The CDR3 DNA follows: TGTGCCAGCAGCTTAGGGACAGTCAAACCCCAAGAGACCCAGTACTTC. Its protein is CASSLGTVKPQETQYF.

The V and J genes are TRBV7-3 and TRBJ1-6; D is perhaps TRBD1 (6 bases). Trimming removed 1 base at V and 5 bases at J, with 12 bases between. The germline V gene has CDR1 SGHTA and CDR2 FQGTGA. The CDR3 is 16 amino acids. CDR3 coding DNA: TGTGCCAGCAGCTTAAACCCCAGGGGTAATAATTCACCCCTCCACTTT. Translated, it gives CASSLNPRGNNSPLHF. Combining the CDR3 with reference TRBV7-3 and TRBJ1-6 gives the whole variable domain GAGVSQTPSNKVTEKGKYVELRCDPISGHTALYWYRQSLGQGPEFLIYFQGTGAADDSGLPNDRFFAVRPEGSVSTLKIQRTERGDSAVYLCASSLNPRGNNSPLHFGNGTRLTVT.

The J gene is TRBJ1-4, the V gene TRBV28; weak D call: TRBD1 (6 bases). Between the trimmed V and J ends, which lost 2 bases and 8 bases, there was a span of 6 bases. The CDR3 runs to 12 residues. Per germline, CDR1 MDHEN and CDR2 SYDVKM. CDR3 nucleotides: TGTGCCAGCAGTTTAAGGGGGGAAAAACTGTTTTTT. This encodes CASSLRGEKLFF.

This clone was found once. The chain employs TRBV7-2 and TRBJ2-3; TRBD2 is a possible D gene (7 bases). The V gene lost 0 bases and the J gene lost 3 bases, with 10 bases spanning the gap. Per germline, CDR1 SGHTA and CDR2 FQGNSA. The CDR3 extends over 15 amino acids. CDR3: CASSLAGGRTDTQYF. The CDR3 DNA follows: TGTGCCAGCAGCTTAGCGGGGGGGCGGACAGATACGCAGTATTTT.

The sample holds a few counts of this clone. The V call is TRBV6-5, the J call TRBJ2-7; D is possibly TRBD2 (6 bases). The CDR3 contains 15 residues. Trimming took 6 bases from V and 2 from J, leaving 17 bases between them. The germline V gene has CDR1 MNHEY and CDR2 SVGAGI. In DNA, the CDR3 is TGTGCCAGCAGCCGCGGGACTTTCCAACCCTACGAGCAGTACTTC. Its translation is CASSRGTFQPYEQYF.

The J gene is TRBJ1-1, the V gene TRBV28; 7 bases line up with TRBD1. J gave up 0 bases and V 6 bases, and 10 bases lay outside the gene matches. CDR3 size: 16 residues. CDR1 is MDHEN and CDR2 is SYDVKM in the germline V gene. CDR3 sequence: CASSGQVQFMNTEAFF. CDR3 nucleotide sequence: TGTGCCAGCAGCGGACAGGTACAATTCATGAACACTGAAGCTTTCTTT. The full variable domain, completed using reference TRBV28 and TRBJ1-1, is DVKVTQSSRYLVKRTGEKVFLECVQDMDHENMFWYRQDPGLGLRLIYFSYDVKMKEKGDIPEGYSVSREKKERFSLILESASTNQTSMYLCASSGQVQFMNTEAFFGQGTRLTVV.

The chain is built from TRBV7-3 and TRBJ2-1; possible D gene TRBD2, 5 bases. This CDR3 has 16 residues. The V end was cut by 2 bases, the J end by 2 bases, with 13 bases between. Per germline, CDR1 SGHTA and CDR2 FQGTGA. As DNA, the CDR3 is TGTGCCAGCAGCTTACTCGGGGTAACTACCTACAATGAGCAGTTCTTC. It yields the protein CASSLLGVTTYNEQFF.